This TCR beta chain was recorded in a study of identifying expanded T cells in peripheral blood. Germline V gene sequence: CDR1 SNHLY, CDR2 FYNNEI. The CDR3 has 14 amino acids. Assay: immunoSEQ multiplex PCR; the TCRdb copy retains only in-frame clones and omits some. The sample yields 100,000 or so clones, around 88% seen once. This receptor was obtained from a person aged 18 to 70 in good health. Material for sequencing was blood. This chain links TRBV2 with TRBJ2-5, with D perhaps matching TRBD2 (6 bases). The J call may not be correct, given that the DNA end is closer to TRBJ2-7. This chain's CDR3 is CASDAGLGTYEQYF. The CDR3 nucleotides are TGTGCCAGTGATGCGGGGCTGGGGACCTACGAGCAGTACTTC.